These 15 T cell receptor beta chains were all obtained from the same sample, sequenced in a study of T cell repertoires in cytomegalovirus infection. No antigen is known for these receptors. TCRdb re-analysed the reads in MiXCR, keeping a single row per CDR3 protein. The sample includes approximately 500,000 distinct CDR3 sequences, 30% to 40% of them seen just once. The sequences come from cultured PBMCs, collected from culture after CMV antigen stimulation. Every receptor here comes from a human donor in good health (CMV status not recorded). Some clones in this sample may be carry-over from other donors' samples.

This chain uses TRBV19 with TRBJ2-3; maybe TRBD2 (6 bases). Trimming cost V 3 bases and J 3 bases, with 22 bases left between them. CDR3 length equals 18 residues. In germline, CDR1 is LNHDA, CDR2 SQIVND (reference sequence). The CDR3 reads CASSMILAGPIKTDTQYF. CDR3 in DNA: TGTGCCAGTAGTATGATCCTCGCGGGACCGATCAAGACAGATACGCAGTATTTT.

The gene calls are TRBV25-1 and TRBJ2-7, with 10 bases lining up with TRBD2. The V gene end was trimmed by 7 bases and the J gene end by 6 bases; junction bases not matched to a gene: 12. This CDR3 has 15 amino acids. Germline V CDR1 and CDR2: MGHDK, SYGVNS. The CDR3 region is CASNNKIAGGGEQYV. In nucleotides, the CDR3 is TGTGCCAGCAACAATAAAATAGCGGGAGGAGGCGAGCAGTACGTC.

The V call is TRBV6-5, the J call TRBJ2-3; D might be TRBD2 (6 bases). The V end lost 8 bases, the J end lost 2 bases, and 20 bases lay between the germline ends. The germline CDR1 and CDR2 sequences are MNHEY and SVGAGI. This CDR3 is 16 amino acids long. CDR3 sequence reads: CASGPIGGKNTDTQYF. The DNA for the CDR3 is TGTGCCAGCGGCCCGATTGGCGGGAAGAACACAGATACGCAGTATTTT.

Notes on this clonotype: A read error may account for a junction end that differs from germline. The chain's CDR3 is CASSYSEREKLF. The CDR3 DNA reads TGTGCCAGCAGTTACTCTGAGCGGGAGAAGCTCTTC. The V and J genes are TRBV6-6 and TRBJ2-1; 8 nucleotides align to TRBD2. The CDR3 has 12 amino acids. CDR1 and CDR2 (germline): MNHNY, SVGAGI (reference sequence).

This rearrangement joins TRBV20-1 to TRBJ2-3; 7 bases align to TRBD2. Germline V gene sequence: CDR1 DFQATT, CDR2 SNEGSKA (reference sequence). This CDR3 has 14 residues. The V gene end was trimmed by 5 bases and the J gene end by 5 bases; junction bases not matched to a gene: 10. The CDR3 region is CSADAGLNKDTQYF. Written as DNA, the CDR3 is TGCAGTGCTGACGCGGGACTAAACAAAGATACGCAGTATTTT.

A single count supports this clonotype. CDR3 sequence reads: CASSWGGSVDYGYTF. The CDR3 nucleotides are TGTGCCAGCAGTTGGGGAGGGTCCGTAGACTATGGCTACACCTTC. This rearrangement joins TRBV28 to TRBJ1-2, with D unresolved. The V end lost 4 bases, the J end lost 3 bases, and 15 bases lay between the germline ends. Germline V gives CDR1 MDHEN, CDR2 SYDVKM. The length of the CDR3 is 15 residues.

The chain is built from TRBV19 and TRBJ1-2; 9 positions match TRBD1. CDR1 is LNHDA and CDR2 is SQIVND in the germline V gene (reference sequence). The junction had 9 bases not matched to a gene; V was cut back by 3 bases and J by 7 bases. CDR3 length: 15 amino acids. The CDR3 DNA is TGTGCCAGTAGTATGCTGGGACAGGGATCGGCTGGCTACACCTTC. Translating it yields CASSMLGQGSAGYTF.

V gene TRBV7-6 combines with J gene TRBJ2-1; D possibly uses TRBD1 or TRBD2 (6 bases each). V was trimmed by 9 bases and J by 5 bases, leaving 17 bases between them. The CDR3 has 14 amino acids. Looked up from germline, CDR1 is SGHVS and CDR2 is FNYEAQ. In DNA, the CDR3 is TGTGCCAGAAAGCCGGGGGCGCGGAACAATGAGCAGTTCTTC. Translated, it gives CARKPGARNNEQFF.

The chain links TRBV7-6 to TRBJ2-1; 12 positions agree with TRBD2. CDR3 length: 15 amino acids. Looked up from germline, CDR1 is SGHVS and CDR2 is FNYEAQ. V lost 5 bases to trimming and J lost 3 bases; unmatched junction nucleotides: 2. The CDR3 bases are TGTGCCAGCAGCGGGACTAGCGGGTACTACAATGAGCAGTTCTTC. Translating gives CASSGTSGYYNEQFF.

The V call is TRBV6-1, the J call TRBJ1-1, with D possibly TRBD1 on 6 matching bases. Germline CDR1 and CDR2: MNHNS and SASEGT. V lost 5 bases to trimming and J lost 1 base, with 14 bases between them. The CDR3 loop spans 15 amino acids. Here the CDR3 reads CASSYAGAPNTEAFF. The CDR3, as DNA: TGTGCCAGCAGTTACGCAGGGGCTCCGAACACTGAAGCTTTCTTT.

The chain recombines TRBV12-5 with TRBJ2-1; D is perhaps TRBD1 or TRBD2 (5 bases each). Germline-derived CDR1 and CDR2 are LGHNT and FRNRAP. V was pared by 3 bases and J by 10 bases, with 10 bases between. The CDR3 length is 12 residues. CDR3: CASGFKWDEQFF. The CDR3 bases are TGTGCTAGTGGTTTCAAGTGGGACGAGCAGTTCTTC. The whole variable domain, filled in from reference TRBV12-5 and TRBJ2-1, reads DARVTQTPRHKVTEMGQEVTMRCQPILGHNTVFWYRQTMMQGLELLAYFRNRAPLDDSGMPKDRFSAEMPDATLATLKIQPSEPRDSAVYFCASGFKWDEQFFGPGTRLTVL.

A few counts support this clonotype. This chain uses TRBV20-1 with TRBJ2-7; D is possibly TRBD1 (6 bases). CDR1 and CDR2 (germline): DFQATT, SNEGSKA (reference sequence). This CDR3 region has 16 residues. V gave up 4 bases and J gave up 4 bases, with 23 bases separating them. Here the CDR3 DNA reads TGCAGTGCTACAAGTATTCCGACAGGTGGTTTTTACGAGCAGTACTTC. It codes for CSATSIPTGGFYEQYF.

The chain is built from TRBV20-1 and TRBJ2-3; D is possibly TRBD2 (5 bases). CDR1 and CDR2 (germline): DFQATT, SNEGSKA (reference sequence). CDR3 size: 12 residues. The V gene lost 5 bases and the J gene lost 5 bases, with 11 bases spanning the gap. This CDR3 is CSASDLKDTQYF. The CDR3 nucleotides read TGCAGTGCTTCGGACTTGAAAGATACGCAGTATTTT.

The rearrangement uses TRBV7-3 and TRBJ2-1, with TRBD2 matching over 9 bases. Germline CDR1 SGHTA, CDR2 FQGTGA. Trimming cost V 5 bases and J 8 bases; bases outside gene matches: 13. The CDR3 totals 16 residues. The DNA for the CDR3 is TGTGCCAGCAGCCTGCAGGGGACCCGGACTAGCGATGAGCAGTTCTTC. It yields the protein CASSLQGTRTSDEQFF.

The table lists this clonotype with a few counts. The chain carries TRBV6-2 or TRBV6-3 and TRBJ1-4, with a tentative D call TRBD1 (6 bases). The CDR3 is made up of 15 amino acids. Trimming shortened V by 6 bases and J by 8 bases, and 19 bases separated the two germline ends. The germline gives CDR1 MNHEY, CDR2 SVGEGT. CDR3 coding DNA: TGTGCCAGCAGCGAGACCACAGGGTTCGGAGAAAAACTGTTTTTT. This gives the protein CASSETTGFGEKLFF.